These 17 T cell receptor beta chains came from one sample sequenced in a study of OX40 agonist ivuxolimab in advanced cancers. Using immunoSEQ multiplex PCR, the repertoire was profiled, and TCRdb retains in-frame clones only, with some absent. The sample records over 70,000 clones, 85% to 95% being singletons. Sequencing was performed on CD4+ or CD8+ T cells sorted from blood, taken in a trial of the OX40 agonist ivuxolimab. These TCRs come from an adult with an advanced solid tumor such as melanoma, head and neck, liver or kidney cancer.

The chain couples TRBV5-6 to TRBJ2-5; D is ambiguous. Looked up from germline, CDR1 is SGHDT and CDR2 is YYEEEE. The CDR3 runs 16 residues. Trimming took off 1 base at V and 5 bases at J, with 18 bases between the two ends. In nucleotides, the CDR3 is TGTGCCAGCAGCTTGCCGGCGCTACCGCCCAGCGAGACCCAGTACTTC. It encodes CASSLPALPPSETQYF.

CDR3 nucleotides: TGTGCCAGCAGCTTAGCCCTTGGGGGAATCTTCACTGAAGCTTTCTTT. This sequence encodes CASSLALGGIFTEAFF. The chain carries TRBV7-6 and TRBJ1-1; weak D call: TRBD1 (5 bases). This CDR3 has 16 amino acids. Trimming took off 0 bases at V and 4 bases at J, with 15 bases between the two ends. Germline CDR1 SGHVS, CDR2 FNYEAQ.

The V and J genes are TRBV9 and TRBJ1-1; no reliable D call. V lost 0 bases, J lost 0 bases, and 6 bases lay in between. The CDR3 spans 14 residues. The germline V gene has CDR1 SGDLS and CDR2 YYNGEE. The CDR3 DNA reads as TGTGCCAGCAGCGTAGGCTCCATGAACACTGAAGCTTTCTTT. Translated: CASSVGSMNTEAFF.

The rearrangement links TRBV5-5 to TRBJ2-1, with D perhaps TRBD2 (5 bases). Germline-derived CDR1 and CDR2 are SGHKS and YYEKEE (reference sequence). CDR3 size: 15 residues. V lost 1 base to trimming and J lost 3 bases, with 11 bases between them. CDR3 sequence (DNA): TGTGCCAGCAGCTTGATTGAGGGTCTCTACAATGAGCAGTTCTTC. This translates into CASSLIEGLYNEQFF.

The DNA for the CDR3 is TGTGCCAGCAGTACCCGACAGGGATCGGTCTATGGCTACACCTTC. Its translation is CASSTRQGSVYGYTF. V and J are TRBV27 and TRBJ1-2; the match to TRBD1 covers 7 bases. Germline CDR1 MNHEY, CDR2 SMNVEV (reference sequence). CDR3 length: 15 residues. The V gene end was trimmed by 5 bases and the J gene end by 4 bases; junction bases not matched to a gene: 10.

The CDR3: CASSPGDSYNEQFF. In DNA form, the CDR3 reads TGTGCCAGCAGCCCCGGGGACTCCTACAATGAGCAGTTCTTC. The chain couples TRBV7-2 to TRBJ2-1; weak D call: TRBD2 (5 bases). With 5 bases removed from V and 0 bases from J, the gap between germline ends came to 8 bases. CDR3 length equals 14 residues. From germline, CDR1 is SGHTA and CDR2 FQGNSA.

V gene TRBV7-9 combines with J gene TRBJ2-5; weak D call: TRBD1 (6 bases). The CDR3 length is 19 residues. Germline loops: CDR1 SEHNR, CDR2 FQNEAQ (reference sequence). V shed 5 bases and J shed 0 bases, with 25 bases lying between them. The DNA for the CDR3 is TGTGCCAGCAGCCCGATTGATTTAGCAGGGGTCTTATACCAAGAGACCCAGTACTTC. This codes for CASSPIDLAGVLYQETQYF.

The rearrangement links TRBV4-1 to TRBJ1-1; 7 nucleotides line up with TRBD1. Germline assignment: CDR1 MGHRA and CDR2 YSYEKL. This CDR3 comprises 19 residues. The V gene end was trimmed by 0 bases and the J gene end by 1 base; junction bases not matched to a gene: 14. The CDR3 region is CASSQDIVQGVGRNTEAFF. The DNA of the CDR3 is TGCGCCAGCAGCCAAGATATAGTGCAGGGGGTGGGAAGGAACACTGAAGCTTTCTTT.

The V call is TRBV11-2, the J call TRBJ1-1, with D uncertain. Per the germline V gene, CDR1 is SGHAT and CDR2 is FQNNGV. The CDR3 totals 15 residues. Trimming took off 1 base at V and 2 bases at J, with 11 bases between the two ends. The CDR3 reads CASSLGAKGNTEAFF. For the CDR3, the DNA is TGTGCCAGCAGCTTAGGGGCCAAGGGTAACACTGAAGCTTTCTTT.

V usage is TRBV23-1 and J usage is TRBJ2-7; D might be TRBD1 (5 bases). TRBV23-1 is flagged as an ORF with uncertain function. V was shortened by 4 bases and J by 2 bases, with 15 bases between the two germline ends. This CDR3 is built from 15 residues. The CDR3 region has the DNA TGCGCCAGCAGTCCCCTGGGCAGGGTAACCTACGAGCAGTACTTC. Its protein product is CASSPLGRVTYEQYF.

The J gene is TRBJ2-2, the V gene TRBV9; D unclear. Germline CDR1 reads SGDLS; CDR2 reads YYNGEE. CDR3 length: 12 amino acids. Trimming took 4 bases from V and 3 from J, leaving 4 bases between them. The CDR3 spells CASSPHTGELFF. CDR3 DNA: TGTGCCAGCAGCCCTCACACCGGGGAGCTGTTTTTT.

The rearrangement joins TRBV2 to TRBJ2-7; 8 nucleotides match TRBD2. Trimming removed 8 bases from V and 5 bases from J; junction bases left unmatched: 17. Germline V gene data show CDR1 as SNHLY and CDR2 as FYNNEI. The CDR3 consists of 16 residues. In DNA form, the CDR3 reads TGTGCCAGCTTGGAAGCTCCGGGACTAGGAGATCACGAGCAGTACTTC. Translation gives CASLEAPGLGDHEQYF.

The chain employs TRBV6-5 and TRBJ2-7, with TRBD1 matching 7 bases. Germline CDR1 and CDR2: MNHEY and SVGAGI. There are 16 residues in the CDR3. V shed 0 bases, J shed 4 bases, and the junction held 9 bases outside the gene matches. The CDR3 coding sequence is TGTGCCAGCAGTTACTCCTGGGGACAGAATCCGTACGAGCAGTACTTC. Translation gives CASSYSWGQNPYEQYF.

The CDR3 loop is CASSISAGDEVYNEQFF. The CDR3 region has the DNA TGTGCCAGTAGTATTTCCGCAGGGGATGAAGTATACAATGAGCAGTTCTTC. The gene calls are TRBV19 and TRBJ2-1, with D tentatively TRBD1 (6 bases). The CDR3 runs to 17 residues. Germline V gene lookup returns CDR1 LNHDA and CDR2 SQIVND (reference sequence). Trimming shortened V by 3 bases and J by 4 bases, and 19 bases separated the two germline ends.

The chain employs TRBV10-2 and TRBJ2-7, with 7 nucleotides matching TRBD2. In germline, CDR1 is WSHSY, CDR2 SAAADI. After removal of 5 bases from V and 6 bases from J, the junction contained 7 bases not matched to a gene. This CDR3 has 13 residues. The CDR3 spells CASSSAGVLEQYF. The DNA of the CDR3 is TGCGCCAGCAGTAGTGCGGGAGTGCTCGAGCAGTACTTC.

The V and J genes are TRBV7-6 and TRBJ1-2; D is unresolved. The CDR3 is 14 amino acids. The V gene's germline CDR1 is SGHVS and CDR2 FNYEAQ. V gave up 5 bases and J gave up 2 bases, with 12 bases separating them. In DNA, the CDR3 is TGTGCCAGCAGCCCAGAGGGCTCGAACTATGGCTACACCTTC. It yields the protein CASSPEGSNYGYTF.

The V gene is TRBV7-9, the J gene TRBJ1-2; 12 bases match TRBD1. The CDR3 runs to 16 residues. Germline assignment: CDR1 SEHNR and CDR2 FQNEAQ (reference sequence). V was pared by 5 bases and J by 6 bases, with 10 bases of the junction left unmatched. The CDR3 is CASSVTPGQGADGYTF. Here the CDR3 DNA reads TGTGCCAGCAGCGTTACCCCGGGACAGGGGGCGGATGGCTACACCTTC.